The next 22 T cell receptor beta chains were all read from a single sample in a study of T cell responses to AZD1222 COVID-19 vaccine. Clones were sequenced by immunoSEQ multiplex PCR, and TCRdb holds only the in-frame ones, with some missing. Its table lists about 140,000 clones. Sequencing was carried out using peripheral blood. These TCRs come from an adult in good health.

The chain combines TRBV7-2 with TRBJ1-5; D remains unclear. This CDR3 is 14 amino acids long. CDR1 is SGHTA and CDR2 is FQGNSA in the germline V gene. The V end lost 3 bases, the J end lost 1 base, and 7 bases lay between the germline ends. CDR3 sequence (DNA): TGTGCCAGCAGCTTCCACCGGAGCAATCAGCCCCAGCATTTT. It is translated as CASSFHRSNQPQHF.

The rearrangement joins TRBV3-1 (or the pseudogene TRBV3-2) to TRBJ1-5; D might be TRBD1 (5 bases). This CDR3 spans 13 amino acids. Germline-derived CDR1 and CDR2 are LGHDT and YNNKEL (reference sequence). V lost 2 bases and J 5 bases, leaving 7 bases between the germline ends. The CDR3 loop reads CASSQQGDQPQHF. In nucleotides, the CDR3 is TGTGCCAGCAGCCAACAGGGAGATCAGCCCCAGCATTTT.

This chain joins TRBV7-9 and TRBJ1-2; 12 bases are shared with TRBD1. V was pared by 7 bases and J by 5 bases, with 11 bases of the junction left unmatched. The CDR3 spans 16 residues. Germline assignment: CDR1 SEHNR and CDR2 FQNEAQ (reference sequence). The CDR3 nucleotides read TGTGCCAGCACCGGCCGGGACAGGGGGCCGGGATATGGCTACACCTTC. Its protein is CASTGRDRGPGYGYTF. Combining the CDR3 with reference TRBV7-9 and TRBJ1-2 gives the whole variable domain DTGVSQNPRHKITKRGQNVTFRCDPISEHNRLYWYRQTLGQGPEFLTYFQNEAQLEKSRLLSDRFSAERPKGSFSTLEIQRTEQGDSAMYLCASTGRDRGPGYGYTFGSGTRLTVV.

The J gene is TRBJ1-4, the V gene TRBV7-6; TRBD1 matches 11 bases. This CDR3 comprises 21 residues. Trimming took 5 bases from V and 6 from J; bases not matched to a gene: 23. CDR1 is SGHVS and CDR2 is FNYEAQ in the germline V gene. This CDR3 reads CASSRAEVHRGQGAKDEKLFF. The CDR3 region has the DNA TGTGCCAGCAGCCGCGCTGAGGTGCATCGCGGACAGGGGGCGAAAGATGAAAAACTGTTTTTT. Based on the CDR3 plus reference TRBV7-6 and TRBJ1-4, the full variable domain is GAGVSQSPRYKVTKRGQDVALRCDPISGHVSLYWYRQALGQGPEFLTYFNYEAQQDKSGLPNDRFSAERPEGSISTLTIQRTEQRDSAMYRCASSRAEVHRGQGAKDEKLFFGSGTQLSVL.

V usage is TRBV2 and J usage is TRBJ1-3, with 7 bases that match TRBD1. CDR1 and CDR2 (germline): SNHLY, FYNNEI. The CDR3 runs 14 residues. V shed 11 bases, J shed 0 bases, and the junction held 7 bases outside the gene matches. CDR3 loop: CAWDSATSGNTIYF. The CDR3 DNA follows: TGTGCCTGGGACAGTGCAACCTCTGGAAACACCATATATTTT.

The gene calls are TRBV6-2 or TRBV6-3 and TRBJ1-5, with 9 positions matching TRBD1. CDR3 size: 16 residues. Germline V gene data show CDR1 as MNHEY and CDR2 as SVGEGT. Unmatched junction bases numbered 8, after V lost 6 bases and J lost 2 bases. The CDR3 loop reads CASSLSRDRGNQPQHF. The CDR3 DNA follows: TGTGCCAGCAGCTTAAGCCGGGACAGGGGCAATCAGCCCCAGCATTTT.

The chain uses TRBV19 and TRBJ2-2; tentative D call: TRBD1 (5 bases). CDR3 length equals 20 residues. Germline-derived CDR1 and CDR2 are LNHDA and SQIVND (reference sequence). Trimming took 7 bases from V and 1 from J, leaving 28 bases between them. CDR3 bases: TGTGCCAGTAAGGATCAACAGGCGTCAAATTTTTACTGGAACACCGGGGAGCTGTTTTTT. It specifies CASKDQQASNFYWNTGELFF. The entire variable domain, with the rest obtained from reference TRBV19 and TRBJ2-2, is as follows: DGGITQSPKYLFRKEGQNVTLSCEQNLNHDAMYWYRQDPGQGLRLIYYSQIVNDFQKGDIAEGYSVSREKKESFPLTVTSAQKNPTAFYLCASKDQQASNFYWNTGELFFGEGSRLTVL.

The chain has TRBV11-3 and TRBJ1-2; TRBD1 might be the D (5 bases). The V gene lost 1 base and the J gene lost 5 bases, with 14 bases spanning the gap. The CDR3 loop spans 15 amino acids. Germline V gene lookup returns CDR1 SGHNT and CDR2 YENEEA. The CDR3 bases are TGTGCCAGCAGCTTAGGTGGGGACGCCTTATATGGCTACACCTTC. This translates into CASSLGGDALYGYTF.

This chain connects TRBV6-5 to TRBJ1-4; D is possibly TRBD1 (5 bases). V lost 7 bases to trimming and J lost 3 bases, with 9 bases between them. Germline V gene data show CDR1 as MNHEY and CDR2 as SVGAGI. The CDR3 extends over 13 amino acids. The CDR3 region is CASNRDPNEKLFF. CDR3 coding DNA: TGTGCCAGCAACCGGGACCCTAATGAAAAACTGTTTTTT.

This chain joins TRBV6-5 and TRBJ1-1, with D unresolved. CDR3 length: 13 amino acids. The V and J ends lost 8 bases and 1 base respectively, with 11 bases between them. CDR1 and CDR2 from the germline V gene are MNHEY and SVGAGI. The CDR3 loop reads CASHVSRNTEAFF. The DNA of the CDR3 is TGTGCCAGCCACGTTTCTAGGAACACTGAAGCTTTCTTT.

The chain couples TRBV11-2 to TRBJ1-4; D might be TRBD1 (6 bases). The ends were cut back, 1 base at V and 8 bases at J, with 17 bases in the middle. This CDR3 has 16 residues. Germline-derived CDR1 and CDR2 are SGHAT and FQNNGV. The CDR3 spells CASSLVSGQWGEKLFF. In DNA, the CDR3 is TGTGCCAGCAGCTTAGTCTCGGGACAATGGGGGGAAAAACTGTTTTTT.

CDR3 nucleotides: TGCGCCAGCAGCGAAAATCCGGCAGACACTAATTCACCCCTCCACTTT. Translating it yields CASSENPADTNSPLHF. The chain is built from TRBV4-1 and TRBJ1-6; D remains unclear. CDR1 is MGHRA and CDR2 is YSYEKL in the germline V gene. V was pared by 5 bases and J by 6 bases, with 17 bases between. CDR3 length equals 16 residues.

The gene calls are TRBV19 and TRBJ1-2; the D gene is possibly TRBD1 (6 bases). The V gene's germline CDR1 is LNHDA and CDR2 SQIVND (reference sequence). Between the trimmed V and J ends, which lost 5 bases and 4 bases, there was a span of 17 bases. CDR3 length: 15 amino acids. CDR3 sequence (DNA): TGTGCCAGTAGTTTCACAGGGAGTACTAGCTATGGCTACACCTTC. The encoded protein is CASSFTGSTSYGYTF.

The chain joins TRBV4-2 to TRBJ2-7; D may be TRBD2 (5 bases). The V gene's germline CDR1 is LGHNA and CDR2 YNFKEQ. The V and J ends lost 0 bases and 6 bases respectively, with 9 bases between them. The CDR3 is 13 residues long. The CDR3 reads CASSQDEGAEQYF. The DNA of the CDR3 is TGTGCCAGCAGCCAAGATGAGGGTGCCGAGCAGTACTTC.

This chain uses TRBV6-6 with TRBJ1-5; a possible D gene is TRBD1 (6 bases). Trimming pared 2 bases from V and 3 bases from J, leaving 14 bases between. CDR1 is MNHNY and CDR2 is SVGAGI in the germline V gene (reference sequence). This CDR3 has 16 amino acids. CDR3 bases: TGTGCCAGCAGTTACCAACATGGACAGTCCAATCAGCCCCAGCATTTT. This sequence encodes CASSYQHGQSNQPQHF.

The V and J genes are TRBV27 and TRBJ2-2; 9 positions agree with TRBD1. CDR3 size: 15 residues. CDR1 and CDR2 (germline): MNHEY, SMNVEV (reference sequence). J lost 2 bases, V lost 6 bases, and 4 bases had no gene match. The CDR3 loop reads CASSLTGGNTGELFF. The CDR3 DNA follows: TGTGCCAGCAGCCTTACAGGGGGCAACACCGGGGAGCTGTTTTTT.

V is TRBV6-6 and J is TRBJ1-5, with D maybe TRBD1 (5 bases). Germline values: CDR1 MNHNY, CDR2 SVGAGI (reference sequence). The CDR3 loop spans 14 amino acids. The ends were cut back, 6 bases at V and 3 bases at J, with 12 bases in the middle. CDR3 residues: CASSGRGPNQPQHF. The CDR3 DNA follows: TGTGCCAGCAGCGGTAGGGGACCCAATCAGCCCCAGCATTTT.

The J gene is TRBJ2-3, the V gene TRBV5-1; 13 bases align to TRBD2. J gave up 3 bases and V 0 bases, and 1 base lay outside the gene matches. Germline V lookup: CDR1 SGHRS, CDR2 YFSETQ. CDR3 length: 16 residues. The CDR3 sequence is CASSLGTSGGTDTQYF. Here the CDR3 DNA reads TGCGCCAGCAGCTTGGGGACTAGCGGGGGTACAGATACGCAGTATTTT.

This chain uses TRBV3-1 (or the pseudogene TRBV3-2) with TRBJ2-1; tentative D call: TRBD1 (7 bases). V shed 8 bases and J shed 12 bases, with 11 bases lying between them. CDR3 length equals 10 residues. Germline V gives CDR1 LGHDT, CDR2 YNNKEL (reference sequence). CDR3: CASRGDRQFF. CDR3 DNA: TGTGCCAGCCGCGGGGACAGGCAGTTCTTC.

The genes are TRBV4-3 and TRBJ1-1, with TRBD1 matching over 10 bases. CDR3 length: 16 residues. Germline V gene lookup returns CDR1 LGHNA and CDR2 YSLEER. Trimming removed 0 bases from V and 5 bases from J; junction bases left unmatched: 6. The CDR3 DNA reads TGCGCCAGCAGCCAAGATTCCAGGACAGGGGGAACTGAAGCTTTCTTT. It specifies CASSQDSRTGGTEAFF.

This chain connects TRBV7-9 to TRBJ2-1; 7 positions match TRBD1. This CDR3 region has 15 residues. The germline CDR1 and CDR2 sequences are SEHNR and FQNEAQ (reference sequence). The V gene end was trimmed by 5 bases and the J gene end by 5 bases; junction bases not matched to a gene: 9. The DNA of the CDR3 is TGTGCCAGCAGCCCTCCTTGGGACAGTAACAATGAGCAGTTCTTC. It is translated as CASSPPWDSNNEQFF.

This chain connects TRBV4-2 to TRBJ1-6; D is perhaps TRBD1 (5 bases). V was clipped by 0 bases and J by 2 bases, with 8 bases between them. This CDR3 contains 16 residues. The germline V gene has CDR1 LGHNA and CDR2 YNFKEQ. CDR3 sequence reads: CASSQEDTAYNSPLHF. The DNA for the CDR3 is TGTGCCAGCAGCCAAGAGGACACAGCCTATAATTCACCCCTCCACTTT.